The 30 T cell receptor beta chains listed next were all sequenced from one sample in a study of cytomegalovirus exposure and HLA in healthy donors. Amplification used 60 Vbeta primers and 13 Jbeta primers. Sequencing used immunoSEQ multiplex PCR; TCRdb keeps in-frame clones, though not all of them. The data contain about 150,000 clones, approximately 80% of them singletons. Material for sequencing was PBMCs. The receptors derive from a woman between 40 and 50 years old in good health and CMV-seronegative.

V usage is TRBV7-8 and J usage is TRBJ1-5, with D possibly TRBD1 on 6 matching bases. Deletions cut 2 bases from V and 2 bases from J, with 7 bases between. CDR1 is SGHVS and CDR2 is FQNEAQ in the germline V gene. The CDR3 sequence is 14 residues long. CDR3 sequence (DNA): TGTGCCAGCAGCTTATCAGGGGGCAATCAGCCCCAGCATTTT. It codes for CASSLSGGNQPQHF.

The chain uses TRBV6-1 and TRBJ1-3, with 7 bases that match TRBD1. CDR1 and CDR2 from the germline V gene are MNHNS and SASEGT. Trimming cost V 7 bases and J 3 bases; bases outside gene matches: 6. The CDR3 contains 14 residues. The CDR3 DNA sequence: TGTGCCAGCACCTCGACAGGGAGTGGAAACACCATATATTTT. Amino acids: CASTSTGSGNTIYF.

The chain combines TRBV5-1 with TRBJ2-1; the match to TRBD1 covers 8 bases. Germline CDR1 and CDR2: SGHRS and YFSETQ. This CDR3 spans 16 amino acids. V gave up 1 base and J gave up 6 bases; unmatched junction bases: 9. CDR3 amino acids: CASSLTKGQGVNEQFF. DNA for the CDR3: TGCGCCAGCAGCTTGACCAAAGGACAGGGCGTCAATGAGCAGTTCTTC.

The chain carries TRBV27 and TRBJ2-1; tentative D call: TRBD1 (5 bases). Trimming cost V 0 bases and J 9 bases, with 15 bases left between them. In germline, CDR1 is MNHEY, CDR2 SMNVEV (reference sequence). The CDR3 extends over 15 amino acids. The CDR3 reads CASSLSPLRTGEQFF. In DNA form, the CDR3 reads TGTGCCAGCAGTTTATCTCCACTACGTACAGGTGAGCAGTTCTTC.

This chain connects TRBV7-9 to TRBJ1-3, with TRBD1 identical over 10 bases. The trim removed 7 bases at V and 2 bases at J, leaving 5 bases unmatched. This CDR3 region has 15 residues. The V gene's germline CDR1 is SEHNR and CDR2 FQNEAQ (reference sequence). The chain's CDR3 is CASTKDRGPGNTIYF. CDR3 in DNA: TGTGCCAGCACCAAAGACAGGGGGCCTGGAAACACCATATATTTT.

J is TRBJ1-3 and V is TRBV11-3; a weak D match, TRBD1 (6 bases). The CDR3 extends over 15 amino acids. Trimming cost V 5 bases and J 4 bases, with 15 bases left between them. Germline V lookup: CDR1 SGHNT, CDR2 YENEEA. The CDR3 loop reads CASSRSAGAGNTIYF. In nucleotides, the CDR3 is TGTGCCAGCAGCCGAAGCGCGGGGGCCGGAAACACCATATATTTT.

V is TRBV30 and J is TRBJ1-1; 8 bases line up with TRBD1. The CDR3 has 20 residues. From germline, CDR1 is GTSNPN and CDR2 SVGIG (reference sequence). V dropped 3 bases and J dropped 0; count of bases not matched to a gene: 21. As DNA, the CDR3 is TGTGCCTGGAGCCCATACCGGACAGGGACCAATACTCCGATGAACACTGAAGCTTTCTTT. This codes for CAWSPYRTGTNTPMNTEAFF.

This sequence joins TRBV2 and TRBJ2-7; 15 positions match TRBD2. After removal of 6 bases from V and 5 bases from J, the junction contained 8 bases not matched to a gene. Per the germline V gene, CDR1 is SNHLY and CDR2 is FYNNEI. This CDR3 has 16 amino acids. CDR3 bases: TGTGCCAGCAGCTCCGGGACTAGCGGGAGGACCCACGAGCAGTACTTC. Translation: CASSSGTSGRTHEQYF.

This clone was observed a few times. The CDR3 region is CASSFVSRAGNTIYF. The CDR3 nucleotides are TGTGCCAGCAGCTTTGTGAGCAGGGCTGGAAACACCATATATTTT. The chain is built from TRBV7-9 and TRBJ1-3; D is possibly TRBD1 (5 bases). The CDR3 length is 15 residues. Germline CDR1 and CDR2: SEHNR and FQNEAQ (reference sequence). V was clipped by 3 bases and J by 2 bases, with 11 bases between them.

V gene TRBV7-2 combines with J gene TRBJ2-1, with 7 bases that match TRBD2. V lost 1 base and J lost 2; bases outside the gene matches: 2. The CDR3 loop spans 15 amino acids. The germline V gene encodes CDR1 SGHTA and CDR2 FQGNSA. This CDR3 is CASSLGGSPYNEQFF. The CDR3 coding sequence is TGTGCCAGCAGCTTAGGCGGGAGCCCCTACAATGAGCAGTTCTTC.

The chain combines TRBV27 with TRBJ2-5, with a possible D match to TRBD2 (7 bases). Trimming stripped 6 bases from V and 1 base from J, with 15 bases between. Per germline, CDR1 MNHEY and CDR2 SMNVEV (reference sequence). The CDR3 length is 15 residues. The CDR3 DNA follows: TGTGCCAGCAGCCCTGAGGGGGGGATCCAAGAGACCCAGTACTTC. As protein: CASSPEGGIQETQYF.

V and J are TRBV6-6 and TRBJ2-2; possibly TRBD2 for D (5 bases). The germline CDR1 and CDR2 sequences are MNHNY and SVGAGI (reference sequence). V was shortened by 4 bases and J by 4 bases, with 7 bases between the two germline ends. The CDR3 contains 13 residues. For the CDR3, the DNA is TGTGCCAGCAGTTTTGGGAGCACCGGGGAGCTGTTTTTT. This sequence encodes CASSFGSTGELFF.

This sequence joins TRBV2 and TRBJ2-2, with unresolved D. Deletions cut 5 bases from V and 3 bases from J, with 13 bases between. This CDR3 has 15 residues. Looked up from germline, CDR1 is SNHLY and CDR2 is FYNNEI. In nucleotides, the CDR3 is TGTGCCAGCAGTCTCTCCGAATCGGACACCGGGGAGCTGTTTTTT. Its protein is CASSLSESDTGELFF. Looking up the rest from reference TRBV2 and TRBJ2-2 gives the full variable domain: EPEVTQTPSHQVTQMGQEVILRCVPISNHLYFYWYRQILGQKVEFLVSFYNNEISEKSEIFDDQFSVERPDGSNFTLKIRSTKLEDSAMYFCASSLSESDTGELFFGEGSRLTVL.

CDR3 loop: CASSLAAWGGNEQYF. As DNA, the CDR3 is TGCGCCAGCAGCTTGGCGGCCTGGGGAGGTAACGAGCAGTACTTC. The chain recombines TRBV5-1 with TRBJ2-7, with D perhaps matching TRBD2 (6 bases). Between the trimmed V and J ends, which lost 0 bases and 5 bases, there was a span of 15 bases. CDR3 length: 15 residues. Per germline, CDR1 SGHRS and CDR2 YFSETQ.

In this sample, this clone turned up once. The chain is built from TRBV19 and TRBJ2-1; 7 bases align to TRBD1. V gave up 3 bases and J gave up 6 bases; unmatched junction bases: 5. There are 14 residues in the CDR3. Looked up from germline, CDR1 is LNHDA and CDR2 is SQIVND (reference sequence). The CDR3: CASSILDRTNEQFF. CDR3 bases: TGTGCCAGTAGTATCCTGGACAGGACCAATGAGCAGTTCTTC.

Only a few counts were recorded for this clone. The CDR3 DNA follows: TGCGCCAGCAGCGCCGACAGAAAGAACACTGAAGCTTTCTTT. Its protein is CASSADRKNTEAFF. The genes are TRBV5-1 and TRBJ1-1; TRBD1 is a possible D gene (5 bases). Trimming stripped 4 bases from V and 1 base from J, with 11 bases between. CDR3 length: 14 residues. Germline loops: CDR1 SGHRS, CDR2 YFSETQ.

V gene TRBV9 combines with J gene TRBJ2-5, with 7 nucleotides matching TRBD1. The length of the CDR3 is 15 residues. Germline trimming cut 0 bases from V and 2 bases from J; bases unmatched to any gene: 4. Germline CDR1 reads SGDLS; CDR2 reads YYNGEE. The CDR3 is CASSVARTGQETQYF. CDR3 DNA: TGTGCCAGCAGCGTAGCCAGGACAGGTCAAGAGACCCAGTACTTC.

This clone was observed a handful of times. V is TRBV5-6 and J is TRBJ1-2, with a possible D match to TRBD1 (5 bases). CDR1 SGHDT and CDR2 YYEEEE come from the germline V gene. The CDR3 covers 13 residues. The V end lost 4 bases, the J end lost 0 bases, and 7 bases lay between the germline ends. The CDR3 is CASSIQANYGYTF. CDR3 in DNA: TGTGCCAGCAGCATACAGGCTAACTATGGCTACACCTTC.

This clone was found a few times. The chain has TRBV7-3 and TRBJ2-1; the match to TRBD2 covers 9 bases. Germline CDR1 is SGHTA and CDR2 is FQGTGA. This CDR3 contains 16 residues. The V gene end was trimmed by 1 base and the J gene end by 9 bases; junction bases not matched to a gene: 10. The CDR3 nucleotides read TGTGCCAGCAGCTTAATAGGGTCTAGCGGGAAAAGTGAGCAGTTCTTC. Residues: CASSLIGSSGKSEQFF.

The CDR3 spells CASTRTGISDTQYF. In DNA form, the CDR3 reads TGTGCCAGCACGAGGACAGGGATCTCAGATACGCAGTATTTT. V and J are TRBV28 and TRBJ2-3; 8 bases are shared with TRBD1. V lost 7 bases and J lost 4; bases outside the gene matches: 7. CDR3 length: 14 amino acids. Germline lookup yields CDR1 MDHEN and CDR2 SYDVKM.

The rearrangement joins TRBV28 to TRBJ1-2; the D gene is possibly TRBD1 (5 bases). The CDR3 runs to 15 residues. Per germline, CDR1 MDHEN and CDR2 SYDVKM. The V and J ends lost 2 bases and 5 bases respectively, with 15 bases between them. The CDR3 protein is CASSLGSRGNYGYTF. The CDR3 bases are TGTGCCAGCAGTTTAGGGTCTAGGGGTAATTATGGCTACACCTTC.

This chain's CDR3 is CASSLVNNEQFF. The CDR3 nucleotides read TGTGCCAGCAGCTTGGTAAACAATGAGCAGTTCTTC. V usage is TRBV5-6 and J usage is TRBJ2-1, with unresolved D. This CDR3 has 12 residues. V was shortened by 0 bases and J by 5 bases, with 3 bases between the two germline ends. The germline CDR1 and CDR2 sequences are SGHDT and YYEEEE.

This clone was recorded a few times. This CDR3 is CASNMTPGGEQFF. Written as DNA, the CDR3 is TGTGCCAGCAATATGACTCCGGGGGGGGAGCAGTTCTTC. The V and J genes are TRBV6-6 and TRBJ2-1, with 8 bases fitting TRBD2. Germline CDR1 reads MNHNY; CDR2 reads SVGAGI (reference sequence). The CDR3 is 13 residues long. V trimming: 7 bases; J trimming: 10 bases; junction bases outside the gene matches: 9.

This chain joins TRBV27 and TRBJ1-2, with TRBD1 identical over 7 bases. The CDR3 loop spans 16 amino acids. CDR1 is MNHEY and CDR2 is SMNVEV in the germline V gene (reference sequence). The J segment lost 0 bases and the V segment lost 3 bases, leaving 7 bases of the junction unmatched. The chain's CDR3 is CASSFWGQGANYGYTF. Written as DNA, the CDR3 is TGTGCCAGCAGTTTCTGGGGGCAGGGGGCTAACTATGGCTACACCTTC.

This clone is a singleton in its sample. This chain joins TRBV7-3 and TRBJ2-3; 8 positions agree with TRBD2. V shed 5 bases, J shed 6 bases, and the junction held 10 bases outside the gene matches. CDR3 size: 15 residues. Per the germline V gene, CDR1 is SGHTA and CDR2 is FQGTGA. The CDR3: CASSLLAGGVDTQYF. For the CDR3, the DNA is TGTGCCAGCAGCCTTCTTGCGGGGGGCGTCGATACGCAGTATTTT.

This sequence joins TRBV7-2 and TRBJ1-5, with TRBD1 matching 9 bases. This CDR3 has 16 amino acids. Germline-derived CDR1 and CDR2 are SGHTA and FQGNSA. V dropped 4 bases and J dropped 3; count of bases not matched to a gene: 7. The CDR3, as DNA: TGTGCCAGCAGCTCCGGGACAGGGTACCTCAATCAGCCCCAGCATTTT. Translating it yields CASSSGTGYLNQPQHF.

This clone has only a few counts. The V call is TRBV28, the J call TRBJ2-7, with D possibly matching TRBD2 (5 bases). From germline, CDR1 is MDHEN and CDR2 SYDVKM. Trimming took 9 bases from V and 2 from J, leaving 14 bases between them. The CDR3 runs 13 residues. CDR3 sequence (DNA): TGTGCCAGTTTCCGCGGGCCAACCTACGAGCAGTACTTC. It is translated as CASFRGPTYEQYF.

CDR3 in DNA: TGCGCCAGCAGTCGACGTCAGGACAGACGAGACTATGGCTACACCTTC. This gives the protein CASSRRQDRRDYGYTF. The gene calls are TRBV4-1 and TRBJ1-2; possible D gene TRBD1, 6 bases. Germline loops: CDR1 MGHRA, CDR2 YSYEKL. The CDR3 covers 16 residues. Trimming removed 6 bases from V and 3 bases from J, with 20 bases in between.

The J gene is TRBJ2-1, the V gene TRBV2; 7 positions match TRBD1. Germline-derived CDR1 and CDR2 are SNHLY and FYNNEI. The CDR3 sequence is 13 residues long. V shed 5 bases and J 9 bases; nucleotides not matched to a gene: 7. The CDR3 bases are TGTGCCAGCAGTCAGACAGGGAATACTGAGCAGTTCTTC. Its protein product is CASSQTGNTEQFF.

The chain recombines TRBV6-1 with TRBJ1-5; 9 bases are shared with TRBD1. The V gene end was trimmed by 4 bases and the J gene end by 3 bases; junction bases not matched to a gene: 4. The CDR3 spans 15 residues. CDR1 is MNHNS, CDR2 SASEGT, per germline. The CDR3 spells CASSVNRGPNQPQHF. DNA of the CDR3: TGTGCCAGCAGTGTAAACAGGGGGCCCAATCAGCCCCAGCATTTT.